This record covers a single TCR beta chain. Libraries were prepared by immunoSEQ multiplex PCR; TCRdb keeps only in-frame clonotypes and omits some of them. Among more than 70,000 clones, 95% were seen once, and the ten largest hold roughly 20%. This sample is drawn from a study of siplizumab effects on memory and regulatory T cells. Germline V CDR1 and CDR2: GTSNPN, SVGIG (reference sequence). This CDR3 spans 13 amino acids. V lost 5 bases and J lost 2, with 13 bases in between. The material sequenced was CD8+ T cells sorted from blood. This clonotype was sampled from a human donor in good health. The chain combines TRBV30 with TRBJ2-7, with D uncertain. The CDR3 DNA reads as TGTGCCTGGGGGTCTCGGTCCCCCTACGAGCAGTACTTC. It codes for CAWGSRSPYEQYF.